This T cell receptor (beta chain) was observed in a study of T cells after somatic rescue of genetic block. The ends were cut back, 3 bases at V and 7 bases at J, with 6 bases in the middle. In germline, CDR1 is DFQATT, CDR2 SNEGSKA (reference sequence). This CDR3 has 11 amino acids. Assay: immunoSEQ multiplex PCR; the TCRdb copy retains only in-frame clones and omits some. The data contain roughly 55,000 clones, more than 90% of them singletons. Sequenced material: peripheral blood mononuclear cells (PBMCs). This receptor was identified in a child in the first two years of life. The gene calls are TRBV20-1 and TRBJ1-4, with D uncertain. The CDR3, as DNA: TGCAGTGCTAGTACCCCTGAAAAACTGTTTTTT. Its translation is CSASTPEKLFF.